This T cell receptor beta chain came from a study of T cell clonotyping in hematopoietic cell transplantation. Assay: immunoSEQ multiplex PCR; the TCRdb copy retains only in-frame clones and omits some. The sample has about 9,400 clones, 60% to 80% seen once. V lost 0 bases and J lost 0, with 4 bases in between. The CDR3 covers 14 residues. CDR1 and CDR2 (germline): SGDLS, YYNGEE. The chain has TRBV9 and TRBJ1-3; no definite D call. This TCR came from a male patient aged 40-50 years who had an allogeneic stem cell transplant from a related donor, so the T cells may come from the graft donor. Some clones in this sample may be carry-over from other donors' samples. Sequencing was performed on PBMCs, taken 180 days after allogeneic stem cell transplant. CDR3 coding DNA: TGTGCCAGCAGCGTAGACCTCTCTGGAAACACCATATATTTT. Protein sequence: CASSVDLSGNTIYF.